Ten or more counts support the clone carrying this T cell receptor (beta chain). Antigen specificity is unknown. Authors of the study amplified TCR beta CDR3 regions from RNA transcripts. The primer set for the first-round RT-PCR of the TCR CDR3 was HTBI. TCRdb fed the multiplex PCR reads into MiXCR, producing one record per CDR3 protein. Seen here are 530,000 or so distinct CDR3 sequences, roughly 50% observed once, and the top ten hold about 7.8%. With V trimmed by 4 bases and J by 6 bases, 16 bases remained unmatched. CDR1 is SGHDT and CDR2 is YYEEEE in the germline V gene. CDR3 length: 16 amino acids. This sample was included in a study of T cells in Graves' hyperthyroidism and ophthalmopathy. Notes on the study in general: Most clonotypes expanded in the thyroid (above 0.001) were also present in blood.

Recently diagnosed hyperthyroidism of less than 2 months' duration affected patients aged 18 to 65. Orbital computed tomography, thyroid ultrasound, serum thyroxine and TRAb, and clinical symptoms together informed the diagnoses. This TCR was recovered from a woman in her late teens or twenties with Graves' hyperthyroidism. Input material: peripheral blood or thyroid tissue (not recorded which). This rearrangement joins TRBV5-6 to TRBJ2-7; the match to TRBD1 covers 7 bases. Written as DNA, the CDR3 is TGTGCCAGCAGCCTTCTAACTAACAGGGGTGGTAGCGAGCAGTACTTC. It encodes CASSLLTNRGGSEQYF.